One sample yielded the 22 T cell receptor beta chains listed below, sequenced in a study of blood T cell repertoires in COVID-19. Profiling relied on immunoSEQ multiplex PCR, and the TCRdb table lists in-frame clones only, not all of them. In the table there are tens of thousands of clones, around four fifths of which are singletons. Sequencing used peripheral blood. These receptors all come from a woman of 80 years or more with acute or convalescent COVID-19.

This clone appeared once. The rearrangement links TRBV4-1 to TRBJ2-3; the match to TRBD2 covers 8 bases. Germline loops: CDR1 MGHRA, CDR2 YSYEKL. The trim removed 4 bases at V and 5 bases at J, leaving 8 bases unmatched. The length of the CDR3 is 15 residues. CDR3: CASSPLGTRRDTQYF. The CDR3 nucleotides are TGCGCCAGCAGCCCCCTAGGGACTAGAAGAGATACGCAGTATTTT.

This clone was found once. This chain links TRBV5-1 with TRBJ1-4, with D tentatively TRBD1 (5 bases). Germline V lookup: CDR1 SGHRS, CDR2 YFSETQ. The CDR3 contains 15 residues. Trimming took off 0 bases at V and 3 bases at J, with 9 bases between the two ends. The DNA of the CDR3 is TGCGCCAGCAGCTTGGGGGTGACAGCTAATGAAAAACTGTTTTTT. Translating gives CASSLGVTANEKLFF.

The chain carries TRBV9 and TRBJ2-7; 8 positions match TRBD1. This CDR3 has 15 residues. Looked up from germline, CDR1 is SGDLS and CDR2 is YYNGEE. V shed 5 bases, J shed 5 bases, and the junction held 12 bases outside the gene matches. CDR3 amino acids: CASSPYGTGQNEQYF. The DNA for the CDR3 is TGTGCCAGCAGTCCATACGGGACAGGTCAGAACGAGCAGTACTTC.

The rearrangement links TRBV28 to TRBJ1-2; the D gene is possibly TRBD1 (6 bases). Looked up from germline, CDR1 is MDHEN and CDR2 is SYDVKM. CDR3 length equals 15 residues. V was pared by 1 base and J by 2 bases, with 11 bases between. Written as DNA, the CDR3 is TGTGCCAGCAGTTTATCGGGGGGCAGGAACTATGGCTACACCTTC. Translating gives CASSLSGGRNYGYTF.

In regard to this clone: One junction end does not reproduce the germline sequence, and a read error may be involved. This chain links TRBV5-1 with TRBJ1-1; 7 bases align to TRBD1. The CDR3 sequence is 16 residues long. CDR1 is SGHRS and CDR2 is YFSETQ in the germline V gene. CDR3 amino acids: CASRLLEGALNTEAFF. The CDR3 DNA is TGCGCCAGCCGCTTGTTGGAGGGGGCCTTGAACACTGAAGCTTTCTTT.

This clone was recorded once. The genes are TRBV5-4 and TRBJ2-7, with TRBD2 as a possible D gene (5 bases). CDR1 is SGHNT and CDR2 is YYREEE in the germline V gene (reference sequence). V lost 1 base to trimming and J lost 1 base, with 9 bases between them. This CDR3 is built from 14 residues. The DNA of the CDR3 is TGTGCCAGCAGCTTGTACGGGGATTCCTACGAGCAGTACTTC. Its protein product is CASSLYGDSYEQYF.

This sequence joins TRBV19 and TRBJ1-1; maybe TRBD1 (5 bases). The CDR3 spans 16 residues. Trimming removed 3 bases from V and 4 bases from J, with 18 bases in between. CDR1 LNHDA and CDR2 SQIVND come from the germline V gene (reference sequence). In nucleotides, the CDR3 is TGTGCCAGTAGTATTGGGTTTGGGGGGGTACGCACTGAAGCTTTCTTT. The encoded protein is CASSIGFGGVRTEAFF.

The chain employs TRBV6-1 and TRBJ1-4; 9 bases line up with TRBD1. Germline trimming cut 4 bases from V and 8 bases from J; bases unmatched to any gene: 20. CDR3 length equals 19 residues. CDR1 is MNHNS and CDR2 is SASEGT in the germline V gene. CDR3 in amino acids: CASSARGQGIVTVTEKLFF. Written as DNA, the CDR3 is TGTGCCAGCAGTGCTCGGGGACAGGGTATCGTCACGGTTACGGAAAAACTGTTTTTT.

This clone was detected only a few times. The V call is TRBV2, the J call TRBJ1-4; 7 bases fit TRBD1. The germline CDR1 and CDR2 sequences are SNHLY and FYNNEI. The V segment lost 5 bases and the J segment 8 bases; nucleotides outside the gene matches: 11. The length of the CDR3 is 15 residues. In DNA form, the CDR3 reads TGTGCCAGCAGTTCCCGCCGGGACAGAGTGGAAAAACTGTTTTTT. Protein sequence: CASSSRRDRVEKLFF.

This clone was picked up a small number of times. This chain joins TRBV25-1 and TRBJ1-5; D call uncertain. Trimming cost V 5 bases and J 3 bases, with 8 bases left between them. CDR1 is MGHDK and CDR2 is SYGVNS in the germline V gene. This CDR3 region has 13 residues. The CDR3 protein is CASSTTYNQPQHF. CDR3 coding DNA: TGTGCCAGCAGTACTACCTACAATCAGCCCCAGCATTTT.

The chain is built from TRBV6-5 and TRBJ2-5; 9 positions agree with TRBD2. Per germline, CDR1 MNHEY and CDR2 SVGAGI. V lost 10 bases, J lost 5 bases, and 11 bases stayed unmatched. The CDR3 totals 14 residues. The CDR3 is CATRLADQRETQYF. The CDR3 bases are TGTGCCACCCGACTAGCGGACCAGCGGGAGACCCAGTACTTC.

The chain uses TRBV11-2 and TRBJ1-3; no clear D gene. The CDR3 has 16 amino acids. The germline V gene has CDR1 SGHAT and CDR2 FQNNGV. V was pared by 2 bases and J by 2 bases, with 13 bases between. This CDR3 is CASSLTTTGTGNTIYF. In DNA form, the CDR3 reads TGTGCCAGCAGCTTAACAACCACGGGGACTGGAAACACCATATATTTT.

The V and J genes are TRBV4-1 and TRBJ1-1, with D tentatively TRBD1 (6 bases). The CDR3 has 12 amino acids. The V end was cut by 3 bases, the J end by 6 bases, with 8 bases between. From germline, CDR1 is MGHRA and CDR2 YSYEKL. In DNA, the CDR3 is TGCGCCAGCAGCCATCCAGGGGCTGAAGCTTTCTTT. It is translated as CASSHPGAEAFF.

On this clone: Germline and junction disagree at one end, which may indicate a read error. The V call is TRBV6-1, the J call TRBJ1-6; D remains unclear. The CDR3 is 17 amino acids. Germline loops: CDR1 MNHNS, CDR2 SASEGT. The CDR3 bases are TGTGCCAGCAGTGAAGAGATGGGCTTTACGGATAAGTCACCCCTCCACTTT. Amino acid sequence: CASSEEMGFTDKSPLHF.

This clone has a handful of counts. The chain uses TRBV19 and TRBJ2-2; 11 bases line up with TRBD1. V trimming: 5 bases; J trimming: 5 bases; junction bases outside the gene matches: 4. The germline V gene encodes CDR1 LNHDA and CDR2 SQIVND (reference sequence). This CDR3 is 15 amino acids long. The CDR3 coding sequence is TGTGCCAGTAGTCCCGGGACAGGGGGAACCGGGGAGCTGTTTTTT. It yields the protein CASSPGTGGTGELFF. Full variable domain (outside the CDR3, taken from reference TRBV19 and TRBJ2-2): DGGITQSPKYLFRKEGQNVTLSCEQNLNHDAMYWYRQDPGQGLRLIYYSQIVNDFQKGDIAEGYSVSREKKESFPLTVTSAQKNPTAFYLCASSPGTGGTGELFFGEGSRLTVL.

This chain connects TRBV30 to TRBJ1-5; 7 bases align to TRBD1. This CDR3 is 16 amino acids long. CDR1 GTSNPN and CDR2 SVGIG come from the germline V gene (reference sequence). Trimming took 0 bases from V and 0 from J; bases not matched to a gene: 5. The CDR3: CAWSVPGTASNQPQHF. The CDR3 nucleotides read TGTGCCTGGAGTGTACCCGGGACAGCTAGCAATCAGCCCCAGCATTTT. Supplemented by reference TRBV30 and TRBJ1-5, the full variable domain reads SQTIHQWPATLVQPVGSPLSLECTVEGTSNPNLYWYRQAAGRGLQLLFYSVGIGQISSEVPQNLSASRPQDRQFILSSKKLLLSDSGFYLCAWSVPGTASNQPQHFGDGTRLSIL.

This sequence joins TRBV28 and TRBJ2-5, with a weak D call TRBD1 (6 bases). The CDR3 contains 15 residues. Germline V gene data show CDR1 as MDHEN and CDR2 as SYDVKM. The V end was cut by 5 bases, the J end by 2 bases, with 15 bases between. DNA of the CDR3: TGTGCCAGCAGTCCTCTGGGGGCGATGCAAGAGACCCAGTACTTC. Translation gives CASSPLGAMQETQYF.

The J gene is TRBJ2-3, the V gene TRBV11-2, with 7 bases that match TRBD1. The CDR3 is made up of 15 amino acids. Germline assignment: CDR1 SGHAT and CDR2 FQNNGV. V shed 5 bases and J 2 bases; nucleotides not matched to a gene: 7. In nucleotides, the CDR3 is TGTGCCAGCAGCCAGGGGACAGCGCACACAGATACGCAGTATTTT. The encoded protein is CASSQGTAHTDTQYF.

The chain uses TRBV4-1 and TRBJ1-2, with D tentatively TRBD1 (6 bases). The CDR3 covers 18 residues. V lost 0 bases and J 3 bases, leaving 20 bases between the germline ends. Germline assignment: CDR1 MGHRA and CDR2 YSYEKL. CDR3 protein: CASSQDSLLTGLDYGYTF. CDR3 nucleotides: TGCGCCAGCAGCCAAGATTCCCTTCTCACAGGGCTTGACTATGGCTACACCTTC.

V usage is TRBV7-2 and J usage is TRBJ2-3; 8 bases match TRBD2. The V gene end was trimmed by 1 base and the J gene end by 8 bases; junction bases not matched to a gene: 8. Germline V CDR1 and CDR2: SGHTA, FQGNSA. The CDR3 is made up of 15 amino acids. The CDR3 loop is CASSLGAGGGGTQYF. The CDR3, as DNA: TGTGCCAGCAGCTTAGGGGCGGGGGGCGGCGGTACGCAGTATTTT.

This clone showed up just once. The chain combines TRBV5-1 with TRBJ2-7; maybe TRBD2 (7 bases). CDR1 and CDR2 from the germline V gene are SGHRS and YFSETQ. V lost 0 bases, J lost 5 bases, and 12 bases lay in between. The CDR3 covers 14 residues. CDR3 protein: CASSLVGGPDEQYF. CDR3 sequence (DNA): TGCGCCAGCAGCTTGGTGGGGGGGCCCGACGAGCAGTACTTC.

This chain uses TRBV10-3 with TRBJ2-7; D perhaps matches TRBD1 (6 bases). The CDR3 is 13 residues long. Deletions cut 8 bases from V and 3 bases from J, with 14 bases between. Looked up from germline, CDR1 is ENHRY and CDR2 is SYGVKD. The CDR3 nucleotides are TGTGCCATCGCGTCCGGGACACTCTACGAGCAGTACTTC. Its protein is CAIASGTLYEQYF.